These T cell receptor beta chains were read from a single sample in a study of monozygotic twins with inflammatory bowel disease. TCRdb re-called the 5' RACE reads and shows each CDR3 protein once, DNA omitted. There are roughly 200,000 distinct CDR3 sequences in the sample, with approximately 1.5% held by the top ten. The sample comprised blood. These TCRs come from a human donor with ulcerative colitis or Crohn's disease, or a healthy co-twin of an affected twin (not recorded which). Each CDR3 is given with its conserved first and last residue.

V gene	J gene	CDR3 protein
TRBV12-3/TRBV12-4	TRBJ1-5	CASSLKTSNQPQHF
TRBV5-1	TRBJ2-5	CASSLGTGVETQYF
TRBV4-1	TRBJ2-1	CASSQTDRADEQFF
TRBV7-9	TRBJ2-3	CASSRGVEQYF
TRBV6-5	TRBJ2-3	CASSYSGRGASTDTQYF
TRBV4-2	TRBJ2-7	CASSLSGTSGPYEQYF
TRBV12-3/TRBV12-4	TRBJ1-4	CASSLGRELFF
TRBV12-3/TRBV12-4	TRBJ1-1	CASSVVGGSEAFF
TRBV5-1	TRBJ2-1	CASSIGQGARDEQFF
TRBV20-1	TRBJ2-3	CSARVPGALGADTQYF
TRBV15	TRBJ2-5	CATSRDIVETQYF
TRBV7-9	TRBJ2-3	CASSLEAGHTDTQYF
TRBV4-2	TRBJ2-7	CASSQEQGTYEQYF
TRBV7-6	TRBJ2-3	CASSLSPSPDTQYF
TRBV7-6	TRBJ2-1	CASSLVIAGNYNEQFF
TRBV5-1	TRBJ1-4	CASSFSGRISATNEKLFF
TRBV6-1	TRBJ1-1	CASSEYRGTAEAFF
TRBV12-3/TRBV12-4	TRBJ1-4	CASSLGLRRGGYEKLFF
TRBV5-1	TRBJ1-1	CASSLEDTVNTEAFF
TRBV20-1	TRBJ1-1	CSARKQVNTEAFF
TRBV18	TRBJ1-2	CASSPPSQRGQDGYTF
TRBV19	TRBJ2-7	CASSTGQGVSYEQYF
TRBV7-8	TRBJ1-5	CASSLVGNSNQPQHF
TRBV27	TRBJ1-2	CASSTSTGGYGYTF
TRBV3-1	TRBJ2-4	CASSQDGGQLAKNIQYF
TRBV10-3	TRBJ1-4	CAISSRPGTNEKLFF
TRBV27	TRBJ1-1	CASRSTGSSTEAFF
TRBV5-1	TRBJ2-1	CASSLFIGNEQFF
TRBV5-1	TRBJ2-7	CASSSSGGRDEQYF
TRBV6-5	TRBJ1-1	CASSYGKNTEAFF
TRBV9	TRBJ2-7	CASSPMAGGTYEQYF
TRBV7-3	TRBJ1-1	CASSLDGLGTEAFF
TRBV6-1	TRBJ1-2	CASSPRQGRTYGYTF
TRBV3-1	TRBJ1-1	CASTLMGAVGGTEAFF
TRBV6-5	TRBJ1-2	CASSYRGQSTF
TRBV5-1	TRBJ2-3	CASRGYGTDTQYF
TRBV5-1	TRBJ1-4	CASSLEGSLWTDSYDSTNEKLFF
TRBV6-5	TRBJ1-1	CASSYTYNTEAFF
TRBV5-1	TRBJ2-5	CASSPGGDETQYF
TRBV5-1	TRBJ2-2	CANSLLSVGVTGELFF
TRBV9	TRBJ2-2	CASAGTGQAGELFF
TRBV5-1	TRBJ2-2	CASSFQGSGELFF
TRBV7-2	TRBJ2-1	CASSFGQGRFF
TRBV29-1	TRBJ2-4	CSVALLAKNIQYF
TRBV12-5	TRBJ1-5	CASGMRPDVGPQHF
TRBV5-1	TRBJ1-2	CASSTDRGYYEAPGYTF
TRBV5-1	TRBJ2-1	CASSLQGGAYNEQFF